This T cell receptor (beta chain) was sequenced for a study of blood T cell repertoires in COVID-19. In the study overall: Spain, Italy and the United States supplied samples that represented acute and convalescent COVID-19. PBMCs, B-cell-depleted T cells, or T cells were the source of the cDNA or gDNA that made up the material.

CDR1 and CDR2 (germline): MDHEN, SYDVKM. This CDR3 has 15 residues. Trimming took 2 bases from V and 0 from J, leaving 10 bases between them. Source study methods: Amplification of reference gene primers provided the estimated nucleated cell counts. The data were produced by immunoSEQ multiplex PCR, yet TCRdb's version contains in-frame clones alone and is incomplete. V, J and clone size were drawn from that table, and D and trimming were deduced from the DNA. The sample has 190,000 or so clones; around 87% are singletons. In this sample, this clone turned up once. This chain joins TRBV28 and TRBJ1-1; D might be TRBD1 (6 bases). This clonotype was sampled from a man in his forties with active or convalescent COVID-19. Sequencing was carried out using peripheral blood. CDR3 sequence reads: CASSLPRQVNTEAFF. Written as DNA, the CDR3 is TGTGCCAGCAGTTTACCCCGACAGGTGAACACTGAAGCTTTCTTT.